This T cell receptor (beta chain) is from a study of blood T cell repertoires in COVID-19. In the study overall: Material from acute and convalescent COVID-19 was sourced from the United States, Italy and Spain.

In the source study's methods: Estimates of nucleated cell counts were drawn from the amplification of reference gene primers. Method: immunoSEQ multiplex PCR; TCRdb's copy keeps in-frame clones and lacks some. The V and J calls and clone size were taken over from that table, and D and trimming were inferred from the DNA. Of approximately 210,000 clones listed, around nine tenths are singletons. Germline trimming cut 7 bases from V and 5 bases from J; bases unmatched to any gene: 5. Looked up from germline, CDR1 is SGHRS and CDR2 is YFSETQ. CDR3 length: 13 residues. This chain uses TRBV5-1 with TRBJ1-4, with 7 bases aligning to TRBD1. This receptor was identified in a man in his forties or fifties with acute or convalescent COVID-19. Material for sequencing was peripheral blood. The CDR3 bases are TGCGCCAGCCAGACAGGGTCCAATGAAAAACTGTTTTTT. Protein product: CASQTGSNEKLFF.